This TCR beta chain is drawn from a study of PD-1 blockade in classical Hodgkin lymphoma. In the study overall: With a 2-week interval, patients received intravenous nivolumab at 3 mg/kg. Findings and limits, study-wide: Reasons behind the repertoire differences stay unclear, perhaps disease activity or earlier therapy. Healthy donors reportedly exceeded newly diagnosed patients in baseline TCR diversity.

The sample holds a few counts of this clone. Its antigen is as yet unknown. Every patient relapsed after autologous stem cell transplantation, and brentuximab vedotin exposure varied. Patients reached a best response of complete response, partial response or progressive disease. Sequencing was performed with immunoSEQ multiplex PCR; in TCRdb, only in-frame clones are kept and a portion is missing. This sample has tens of thousands of clones, with 80% to 90% found just once. CDR3 length: 15 amino acids. V was cut by 1 base and J by 1 base, with 10 bases left in between. CDR1 is SEHNR and CDR2 is FQNEAQ in the germline V gene (reference sequence).

The chain combines TRBV7-9 with TRBJ1-2, with unresolved D. This receptor was identified in a human donor with classical Hodgkin lymphoma. The sequenced sample was peripheral blood mononuclear cells (PBMCs), obtained before the second cycle of nivolumab. The CDR3 region has the DNA TGTGCCAGCAGCTTAGTGGAGAGAGTTAACTATGGCTACACCTTC. Encoded protein: CASSLVERVNYGYTF.